This TCR beta chain was recorded in a study of blood T cell repertoires in COVID-19 (dated by TCRdb to about 2020). With respect to the entire study: Samples from collaborators originated in the United States, Italy and Spain and spanned both the acute and convalescent phases of COVID-19. The material from the prospective study consisted of cDNA or gDNA derived from T cells, B-cell-depleted T cells, or PBMCs. Deeply sampled blood TCRbeta repertoires from subjects exposed to, actively infected with, or recovered from COVID-19 were included in the dataset. A freely available public database, intended as a resource for researchers studying the immune response to SARS-CoV-2, is where the repertoires were released. The samples were drawn from the first 160 participants of the ongoing ImmuneRACE study and from 950 to 1,500 subjects provided by 6 global collaborators. A de-identified subject ID, COVID-19 status, age in years and sex were almost always included in the sample metadata. Where available, HLA class I and class II types were obtained from metadata supplied by the sample provider rather than from assay-based typing.

The immunoSEQ Assay, a bias-controlled multiplex PCR, was used to amplify TCRbeta CDR3 regions from genomic DNA. Under the source paper's analysis protocol: Within the assay, amplification of reference gene primers was used to estimate how many nucleated cells each sample contained. To quantify the absolute abundance of each unique TCRbeta CDR3 rearrangement, sequence reads were collapsed and filtered. For each sample, productive Simpson clonality was calculated by taking the square root of Simpson's diversity index across productive rearrangements. The table was pulled from immuneACCESS by TCRdb, which kept in-frame rearrangements only. Such tables lose some clones; where checked, under half of the loss comes from unresolved V genes, and the rest has no known cause. The V and J calls and clone size were taken over from that table, and D and trimming were inferred from the DNA. Counted in this sample were 35,000 to 50,000 clones; roughly 69% of them appeared once. Approximately 6.2% of the sample is held by the ten biggest clonotypes.

Broad study findings and their caveats: The quantity of clinical and demographic metadata differed by source and by participant and was supplied without curation.

This clone was detected only once. Its antigen target is currently unknown. Base quality data are lacking; no much larger clone is found one base away. Collaborating institutions collected whole blood in K2EDTA tubes following their own protocols. For TCRbeta analysis, collaborator samples were shipped as frozen whole blood, as isolated PBMCs, or as DNA extracted from either sample type. Including the terminal cysteine and phenylalanine, the CDR3 comprises 15 residues. Just the 45-base CDR3 DNA is kept, in frame starting at base 1. The chain is encoded by TRBV21-1 joined to TRBJ2-1; no DNA check was done on the table's D call, TRBD1. TRBV21-1 is flagged as a pseudogene. The sequencing sample was made of peripheral blood. The sequence came from a man of 80 years or more with acute or convalescent COVID-19. The nucleotide sequence reads as follows: TGTGCCAGCAGTGGTCCCGGGACAGGGGATAATGAGCAGTTCTTC. This sequence encodes CASSGPGTGDNEQFF.